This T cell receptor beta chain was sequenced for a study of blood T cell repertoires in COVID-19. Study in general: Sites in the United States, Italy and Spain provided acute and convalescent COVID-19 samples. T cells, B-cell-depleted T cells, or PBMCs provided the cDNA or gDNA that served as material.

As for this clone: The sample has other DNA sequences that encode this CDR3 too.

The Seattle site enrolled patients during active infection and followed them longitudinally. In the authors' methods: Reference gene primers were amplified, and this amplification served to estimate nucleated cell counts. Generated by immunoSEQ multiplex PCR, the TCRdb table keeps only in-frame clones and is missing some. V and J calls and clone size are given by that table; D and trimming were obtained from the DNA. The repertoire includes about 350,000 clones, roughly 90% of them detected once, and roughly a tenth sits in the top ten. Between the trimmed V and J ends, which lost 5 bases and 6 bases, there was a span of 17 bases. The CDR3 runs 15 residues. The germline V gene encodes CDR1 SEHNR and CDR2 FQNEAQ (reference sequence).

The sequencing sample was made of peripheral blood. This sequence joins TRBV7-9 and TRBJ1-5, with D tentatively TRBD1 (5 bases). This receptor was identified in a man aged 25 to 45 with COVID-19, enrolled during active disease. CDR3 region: CASSPRGGGSQPQHF. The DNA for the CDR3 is TGTGCCAGCAGCCCCCGTGGGGGAGGTTCTCAGCCCCAGCATTTT.